The 11 T cell receptor beta chains listed next were all sequenced from one sample in a study of T-cell memory formation after mild COVID-19. TCRdb ran MiXCR on the 5' RACE reads and lists one entry per CDR3 protein. The sample includes 400,000 to 500,000 distinct CDR3 sequences, 15% to 20% seen only once; the top ten take approximately 8.4%. Sample: PBMCs or a T cell subset sorted from them (not recorded which). These receptor sequences come from an adult woman who had mild COVID-19 (a few samples of this study predate the infection). Cell type and time point are not known.

The rearrangement links TRBV9 to TRBJ2-3; 11 bases match TRBD2. The CDR3 runs 18 residues. Losses at the gene ends were 1 base for V and 0 bases for J; bases not matched to a gene: 7. In germline, CDR1 is SGDLS, CDR2 YYNGEE. CDR3: CASSVHRLAGHSTDTQYF. The DNA of the CDR3 is TGTGCCAGCAGCGTACACCGACTAGCGGGGCATAGCACAGATACGCAGTATTTT.

The chain links TRBV3-1 to TRBJ1-5; 8 nucleotides agree with TRBD1. The CDR3 extends over 13 amino acids. The germline CDR1 and CDR2 sequences are LGHDT and YNNKEL (reference sequence). With V trimmed by 4 bases and J by 6 bases, 2 bases remained unmatched. The DNA for the CDR3 is TGTGCCAGCAGCCGGACAGGGACTCAGCCCCAGCATTTT. Translated: CASSRTGTQPQHF.

This clonotype was detected a few times. This sequence joins TRBV20-1 and TRBJ1-1; perhaps TRBD1 as D (6 bases). Germline assignment: CDR1 DFQATT and CDR2 SNEGSKA (reference sequence). The CDR3 extends over 13 amino acids. For the CDR3, the DNA is TGCAGGTTAGAGGGACACACGAACACTGAAGCTTTCTTT. This translates into CRLEGHTNTEAFF.

This clonotype was recorded a few times. This chain connects TRBV4-1 to TRBJ1-1; possible D gene TRBD1, 5 bases. This CDR3 comprises 14 residues. The V and J ends lost 2 bases and 1 base respectively, with 8 bases between them. Germline V gene lookup returns CDR1 MGHRA and CDR2 YSYEKL. CDR3 sequence: CASSQSRENTEAFF. The CDR3 bases are TGCGCCAGCAGCCAATCCAGGGAGAACACTGAAGCTTTCTTT.

This clonotype was detected ten times or more. This chain uses TRBV20-1 with TRBJ2-1, with TRBD2 matching over 9 bases. The junction had 12 bases not matched to a gene; V was cut back by 5 bases and J by 7 bases. The CDR3 has 15 amino acids. In germline, CDR1 is DFQATT, CDR2 SNEGSKA (reference sequence). CDR3 bases: TGCAGTGCTCCGCAGCGGGCTAGCGGGAAAAATGAGCAGTTCTTC. Protein: CSAPQRASGKNEQFF.

The gene calls are TRBV12-3 or TRBV12-4 and TRBJ1-1, with D unresolved. The length of the CDR3 is 12 residues. Trimming removed 7 bases at V and 11 bases at J, with 17 bases between. The CDR3 DNA reads TGTGCCAGCACCCCGAGGACCCTTGGGGCTTTCTTT. It codes for CASTPRTLGAFF.

The chain is built from TRBV7-9 and TRBJ2-5; 8 bases align to TRBD2. The V segment lost 7 bases and the J segment 5 bases; nucleotides outside the gene matches: 6. CDR1 SEHNR and CDR2 FQNEAQ come from the germline V gene (reference sequence). The CDR3 length is 13 residues. This chain's CDR3 is CASTRGGLETQYF. The CDR3 DNA follows: TGTGCCAGCACCCGCGGGGGGTTGGAGACCCAGTACTTC.

This clonotype was counted between two and nine times. This chain connects TRBV5-1 to TRBJ1-1; 9 bases map to TRBD1. J gave up 3 bases and V 3 bases, and 0 bases lay outside the gene matches. In germline, CDR1 is SGHRS, CDR2 YFSETQ. This CDR3 spans 13 amino acids. The CDR3 DNA follows: TGCGCCAGCAGCTGGACAGGGGACACTGAAGCTTTCTTT. Protein product: CASSWTGDTEAFF.

The chain carries TRBV12-3 or TRBV12-4 and TRBJ1-5, with D perhaps matching TRBD1 (6 bases). The V gene lost 7 bases and the J gene lost 1 base, with 14 bases spanning the gap. The CDR3 is 15 residues long. The CDR3 coding sequence is TGTGCCAGCAAACAAAGGGGGACGAGCAATCAGCCCCAGCATTTT. It yields the protein CASKQRGTSNQPQHF.

This rearrangement joins TRBV7-6 to TRBJ1-2; D is undetermined. The V gene lost 1 base and the J gene lost 4 bases, with 16 bases spanning the gap. This CDR3 comprises 16 residues. Germline V gene lookup returns CDR1 SGHVS and CDR2 FNYEAQ. The chain's CDR3 is CASSLDPNPGPYGYTF. CDR3 bases: TGTGCCAGCAGCTTAGATCCGAATCCCGGCCCCTATGGCTACACCTTC.

This chain uses TRBV29-1 with TRBJ2-5; no definite D call. The CDR3 totals 13 residues. Per germline, CDR1 SQVTM and CDR2 ANQGSEA. The V end was cut by 5 bases, the J end by 5 bases, with 15 bases between. CDR3 nucleotide sequence: TGCAGCGTTAACCATGGGGTCGGGGAGACCCAGTACTTC. Encoded protein: CSVNHGVGETQYF.